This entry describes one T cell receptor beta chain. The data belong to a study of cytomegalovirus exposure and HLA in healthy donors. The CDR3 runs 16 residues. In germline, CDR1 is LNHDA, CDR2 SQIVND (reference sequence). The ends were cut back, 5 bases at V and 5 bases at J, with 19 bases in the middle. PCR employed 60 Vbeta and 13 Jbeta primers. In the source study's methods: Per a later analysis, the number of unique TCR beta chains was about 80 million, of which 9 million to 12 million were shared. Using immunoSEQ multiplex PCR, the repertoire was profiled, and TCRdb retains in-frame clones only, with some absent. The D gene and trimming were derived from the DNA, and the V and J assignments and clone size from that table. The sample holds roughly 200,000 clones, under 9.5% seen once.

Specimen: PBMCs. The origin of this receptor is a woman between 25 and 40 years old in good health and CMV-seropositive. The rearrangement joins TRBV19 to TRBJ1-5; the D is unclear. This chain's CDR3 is CASSLAAGSTYQPQHF. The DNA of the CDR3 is TGTGCCAGTAGTCTCGCCGCCGGGAGCACATATCAGCCCCAGCATTTT.